This passage covers 7 T cell receptor beta chains from one sample sequenced in a study of T cells expressing NK-cell markers. From its re-call of the 5' RACE reads, TCRdb lists each CDR3 protein once, without DNA. This sample's clone table lists some 340,000 distinct CDR3 sequences. The sequenced sample consisted of blood T cells: a sorted CD56 or NKG2C T cell subset, CD4+ or CD8+ T cells, or bulk PBMC T cells (not recorded which). The origin of the receptors is a man aged 18-70 years in good health.

The chain couples TRBV9 to TRBJ2-3; TCRdb indicates TRBD2, and absent DNA this call remains unverified. The CDR3 extends over 17 amino acids. From germline, CDR1 is SGDLS and CDR2 YYNGEE. The CDR3 here is CASSVAGLASGTDTQYF.

The V gene is TRBV19, the J gene TRBJ2-5; without DNA, the TCRdb call of TRBD1 cannot be checked. Germline V CDR1 and CDR2: LNHDA, SQIVND (reference sequence). The CDR3 length is 16 residues. The CDR3 protein is CASSIGLGALQETQYF.

The chain combines TRBV27 with TRBJ1-1; TCRdb calls TRBD1, which cannot be checked without DNA. The V gene's germline CDR1 is MNHEY and CDR2 SMNVEV (reference sequence). This CDR3 is 16 amino acids long. The CDR3 is CASSPWDSKVNTEAFF.

V gene TRBV18 combines with J gene TRBJ2-7; the TCRdb call, TRBD1, lacks DNA for checking. The CDR3 totals 13 residues. The germline V gene encodes CDR1 KGHSH and CDR2 LQKENI. The CDR3 reads CASSSNRGDEQYF.

This chain connects TRBV20-1 to TRBJ2-1; without DNA, the TCRdb call of TRBD1 cannot be checked. CDR3 length: 16 residues. CDR1 DFQATT and CDR2 SNEGSKA come from the germline V gene (reference sequence). This chain's CDR3 is CSATLMTGGSYNEQFF.

V is TRBV5-1 and J is TRBJ1-2. CDR3 length equals 15 residues. CDR1 is SGHRS and CDR2 is YFSETQ in the germline V gene. CDR3 protein: CASSPYREGPYGYTF. The full variable domain, rest sourced from reference TRBV5-1 and TRBJ1-2, is KAGVTQTPRYLIKTRGQQVTLSCSPISGHRSVSWYQQTPGQGLQFLFEYFSETQRNKGNFPGRFSGRQFSNSRSEMNVSTLELGDSALYLCASSPYREGPYGYTFGSGTRLTVV.

The chain links TRBV2 to TRBJ1-5; checking the TCRdb D call of TRBD1 is not possible without DNA. Germline V lookup: CDR1 SNHLY, CDR2 FYNNEI. The CDR3 extends over 17 amino acids. CDR3 protein: CASSRDRVGDSNQPQHF.